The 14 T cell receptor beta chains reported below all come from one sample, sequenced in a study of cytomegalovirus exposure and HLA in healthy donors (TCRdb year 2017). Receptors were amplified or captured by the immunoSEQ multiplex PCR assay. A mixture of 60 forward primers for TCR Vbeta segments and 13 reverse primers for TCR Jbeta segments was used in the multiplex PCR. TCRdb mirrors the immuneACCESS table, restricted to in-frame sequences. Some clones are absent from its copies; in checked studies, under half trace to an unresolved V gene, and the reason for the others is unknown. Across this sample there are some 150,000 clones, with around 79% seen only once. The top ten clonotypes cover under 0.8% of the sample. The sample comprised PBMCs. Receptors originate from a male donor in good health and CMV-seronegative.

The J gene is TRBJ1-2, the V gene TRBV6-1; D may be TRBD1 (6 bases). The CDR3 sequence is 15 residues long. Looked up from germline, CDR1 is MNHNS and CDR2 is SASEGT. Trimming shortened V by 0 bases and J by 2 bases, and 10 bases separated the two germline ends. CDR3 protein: CASSEAWGGNYGYTF. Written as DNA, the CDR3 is TGTGCCAGCAGTGAAGCTTGGGGGGGCAACTATGGCTACACCTTC.

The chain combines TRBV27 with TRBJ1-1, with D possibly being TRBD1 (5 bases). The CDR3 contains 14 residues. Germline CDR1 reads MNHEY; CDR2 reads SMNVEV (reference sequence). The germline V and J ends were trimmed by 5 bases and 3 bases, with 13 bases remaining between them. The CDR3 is CASSQDSWDTEAFF. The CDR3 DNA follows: TGTGCCAGCAGTCAAGACAGTTGGGACACTGAAGCTTTCTTT.

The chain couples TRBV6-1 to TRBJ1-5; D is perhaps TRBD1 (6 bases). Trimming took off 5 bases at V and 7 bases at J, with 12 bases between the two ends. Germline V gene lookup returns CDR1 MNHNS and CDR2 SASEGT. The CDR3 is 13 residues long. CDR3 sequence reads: CASSRSGGQPQHF. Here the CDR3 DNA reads TGTGCCAGCAGTCGAAGCGGGGGCCAGCCCCAGCATTTT.

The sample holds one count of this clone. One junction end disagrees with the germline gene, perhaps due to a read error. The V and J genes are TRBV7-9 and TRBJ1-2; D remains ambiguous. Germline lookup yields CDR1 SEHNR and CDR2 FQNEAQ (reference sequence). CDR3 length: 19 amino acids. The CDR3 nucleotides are TGTTCCAGCAGCTTAGCGTCACCGGGAGCCAACCTGGAGGGCTATGGCTACACCTTC. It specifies CSSSLASPGANLEGYGYTF. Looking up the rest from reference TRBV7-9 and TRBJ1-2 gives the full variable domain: DTGVSQNPRHKITKRGQNVTFRCDPISEHNRLYWYRQTLGQGPEFLTYFQNEAQLEKSRLLSDRFSAERPKGSFSTLEIQRTEQGDSAMYLCSSSLASPGANLEGYGYTFGSGTRLTVV.

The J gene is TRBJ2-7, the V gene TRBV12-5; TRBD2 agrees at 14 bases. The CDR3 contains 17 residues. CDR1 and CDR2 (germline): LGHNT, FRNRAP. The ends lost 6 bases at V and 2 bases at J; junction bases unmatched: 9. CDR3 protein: CASGLRLAGGPAYEQYF. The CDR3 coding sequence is TGTGCTAGTGGACTCCGACTAGCGGGAGGGCCAGCCTACGAGCAGTACTTC.

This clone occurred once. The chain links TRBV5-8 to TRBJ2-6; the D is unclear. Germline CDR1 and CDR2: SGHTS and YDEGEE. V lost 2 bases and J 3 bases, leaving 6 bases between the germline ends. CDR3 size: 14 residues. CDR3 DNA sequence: TGTGCCAGCAGCTTCTCACATGGGGCCAACGTCCTGACTTTC. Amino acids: CASSFSHGANVLTF.

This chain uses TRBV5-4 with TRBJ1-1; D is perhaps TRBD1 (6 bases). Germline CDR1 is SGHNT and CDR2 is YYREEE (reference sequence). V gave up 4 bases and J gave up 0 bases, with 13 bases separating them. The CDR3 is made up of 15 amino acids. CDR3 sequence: CASSIPRGLNTEAFF. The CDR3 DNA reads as TGTGCCAGCAGCATACCCAGGGGTCTGAACACTGAAGCTTTCTTT. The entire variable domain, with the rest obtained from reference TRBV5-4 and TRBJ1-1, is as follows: ETGVTQSPTHLIKTRGQQVTLRCSSQSGHNTVSWYQQALGQGPQFIFQYYREEENGRGNFPPRFSGLQFPNYSSELNVNALELDDSALYLCASSIPRGLNTEAFFGQGTRLTVV.

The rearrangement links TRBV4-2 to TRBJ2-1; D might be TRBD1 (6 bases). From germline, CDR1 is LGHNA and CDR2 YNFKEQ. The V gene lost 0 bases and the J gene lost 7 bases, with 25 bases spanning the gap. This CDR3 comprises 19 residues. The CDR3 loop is CASSQDSGTGGPQGNEQFF. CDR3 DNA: TGTGCCAGCAGCCAAGATTCCGGGACGGGCGGGCCCCAGGGGAATGAGCAGTTCTTC.

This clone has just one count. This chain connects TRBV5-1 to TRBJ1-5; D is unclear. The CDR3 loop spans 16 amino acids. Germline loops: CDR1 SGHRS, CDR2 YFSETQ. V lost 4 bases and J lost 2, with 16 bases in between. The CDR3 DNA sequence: TGCGCCAGCAGCCCGGAGGCAGGCGGAGGCAATCAGCCCCAGCATTTT. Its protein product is CASSPEAGGGNQPQHF.

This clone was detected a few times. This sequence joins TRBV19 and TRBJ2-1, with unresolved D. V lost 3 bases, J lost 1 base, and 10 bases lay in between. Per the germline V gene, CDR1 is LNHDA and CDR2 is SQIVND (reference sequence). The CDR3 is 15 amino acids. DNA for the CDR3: TGTGCCAGTAGTATCTGGCAGGCATCCTACAATGAGCAGTTCTTC. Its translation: CASSIWQASYNEQFF.

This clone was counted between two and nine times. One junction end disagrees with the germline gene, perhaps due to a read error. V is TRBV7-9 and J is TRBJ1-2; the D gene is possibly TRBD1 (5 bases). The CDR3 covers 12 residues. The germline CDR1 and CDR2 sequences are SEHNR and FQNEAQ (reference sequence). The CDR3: CSSSFGTYGYTF. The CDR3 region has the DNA TGTTCCAGCAGCTTTGGGACTTATGGCTACACCTTC. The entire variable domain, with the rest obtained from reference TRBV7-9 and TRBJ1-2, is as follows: DTGVSQNPRHKITKRGQNVTFRCDPISEHNRLYWYRQTLGQGPEFLTYFQNEAQLEKSRLLSDRFSAERPKGSFSTLEIQRTEQGDSAMYLCSSSFGTYGYTFGSGTRLTVV.

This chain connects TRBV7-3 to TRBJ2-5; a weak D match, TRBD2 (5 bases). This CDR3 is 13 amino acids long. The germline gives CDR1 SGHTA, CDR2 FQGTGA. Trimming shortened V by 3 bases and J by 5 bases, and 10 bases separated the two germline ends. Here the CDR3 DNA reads TGTGCCAGCAGCTTCGCCGGGAAGGAGACCCAGTACTTC. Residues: CASSFAGKETQYF.

CDR3 sequence reads: CASSLTGAGETQYF. In nucleotides, the CDR3 is TGTGCCAGCAGCTTGACAGGGGCGGGGGAGACCCAGTACTTC. The chain employs TRBV5-4 and TRBJ2-5; TRBD1 is a possible D gene (7 bases). CDR1 SGHNT and CDR2 YYREEE come from the germline V gene (reference sequence). V shed 1 base and J shed 5 bases, with 12 bases lying between them. CDR3 length: 14 residues.

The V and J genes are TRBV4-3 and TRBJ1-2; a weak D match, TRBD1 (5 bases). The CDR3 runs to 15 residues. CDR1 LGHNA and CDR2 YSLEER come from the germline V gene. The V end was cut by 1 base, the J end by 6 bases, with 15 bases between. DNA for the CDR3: TGCGCCAGCAGCCAAGCAGGGTCGAACTCCAATGGCTACACCTTC. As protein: CASSQAGSNSNGYTF.